These T cell receptor beta chains were read from a single sample in a study of T-cell memory formation after mild COVID-19. TCRdb ran MiXCR on the 5' RACE reads and lists one entry per CDR3 protein. This sample has around 440,000 distinct CDR3 sequences; 15% to 20% occur once, and the top ten carry about 12%. The sequenced sample was PBMCs or a T cell subset sorted from them (not recorded which). The source of these receptors is an adult woman who had mild COVID-19 (a few samples of this study predate the infection). Cell type and time point are not known. CDR3s include the opening cysteine and the closing phenylalanine or tryptophan. Each record gives: V gene, D gene, J gene, CDR3 length, clone size, CDR3 DNA, CDR3 protein. D genes are given only for firm matches. The size of a clone is reported for some rows only, either as once, few or many, or as a class for expanded clones.

v_gene: TRBV5-1; d_gene: TRBD1; j_gene: TRBJ1-2; len: 16; abundance: -; CDR3nt: TGCGCCAGCAGCTTGGATTCGGGACAGGGGATGTATGGCTACACCTTC; CDR3aa: CASSLDSGQGMYGYTF
v_gene: TRBV5-1; d_gene: TRBD2; j_gene: TRBJ2-2; len: 17; abundance: -; CDR3nt: TGCGCCAGCAGCTTTGGACTAGCGGGATTTTCTACCGGGGAGCTGTTTTTT; CDR3aa: CASSFGLAGFSTGELFF
v_gene: TRBV5-6; d_gene: -; j_gene: TRBJ2-3; len: 14; abundance: many; CDR3nt: TGTGCCAGCAGCTTGTTTTTGAACCTCGATACGCAGTATTTT; CDR3aa: CASSLFLNLDTQYF
v_gene: TRBV20-1; d_gene: -; j_gene: TRBJ1-1; len: 14; abundance: -; CDR3nt: TGCAGTGCTAGGGACGGGGGCGCGGACACTGAAGCTTTCTTT; CDR3aa: CSARDGGADTEAFF
v_gene: TRBV4-3; d_gene: -; j_gene: TRBJ2-1; len: 17; abundance: few; CDR3nt: TGCGCCAGCAGCCAAGATATCCCAGGCAGTCCTGTCAATGAGCAGTTCTTC; CDR3aa: CASSQDIPGSPVNEQFF
v_gene: TRBV7-9; d_gene: -; j_gene: TRBJ2-3; len: 14; abundance: -; CDR3nt: TGTGCCAGCAGCTTATACAGCGCCGTAGATACGCAGTATTTT; CDR3aa: CASSLYSAVDTQYF
v_gene: TRBV27; d_gene: TRBD2; j_gene: TRBJ2-1; len: 16; abundance: -; CDR3nt: TGTGCCAGCAGTCCGACCGGACTAGCGGGGGTCAATGAGCAGTTCTTC; CDR3aa: CASSPTGLAGVNEQFF
v_gene: TRBV18; d_gene: TRBD2; j_gene: TRBJ2-1; len: 16; abundance: -; CDR3nt: TGTGCCAGCTCACCTCCCCTAGCGGGAGTGAACAATGAGCAGTTCTTC; CDR3aa: CASSPPLAGVNNEQFF
v_gene: TRBV12-3/TRBV12-4; d_gene: -; j_gene: TRBJ1-5; len: 14; abundance: few; CDR3nt: TGTGCCAGCCGGTACGGTTATAGCAATCAGCCCCAGCATTTT; CDR3aa: CASRYGYSNQPQHF
v_gene: TRBV6-6; d_gene: TRBD1; j_gene: TRBJ1-1; len: 12; abundance: once; CDR3nt: TGTGCCAGCGGAGACAGGGGGCCTGAAGCTTTCTTT; CDR3aa: CASGDRGPEAFF
v_gene: TRBV4-2; d_gene: -; j_gene: TRBJ2-7; len: 15; abundance: -; CDR3nt: TGTGCCAGCAGCCAAGTCGCGGGCCTAACCTACGAGCAGTACTTC; CDR3aa: CASSQVAGLTYEQYF
v_gene: TRBV7-9; d_gene: -; j_gene: TRBJ1-5; len: 14; abundance: -; CDR3nt: TGTGCCAGCAGCTTTGAGACCACCAGTCAGCCCCAGCATTTT; CDR3aa: CASSFETTSQPQHF
v_gene: TRBV12-3/TRBV12-4; d_gene: -; j_gene: TRBJ2-7; len: 16; abundance: few; CDR3nt: TGTGCCAGCAGTTTGGCGATTGGTGCCAGATCCTACGAGCAGTACTTC; CDR3aa: CASSLAIGARSYEQYF
v_gene: TRBV12-3/TRBV12-4; d_gene: -; j_gene: TRBJ1-3; len: 14; abundance: -; CDR3nt: TGTGCCAGCAGTTTCAGGGGTGACGGAAACACCATATATTTT; CDR3aa: CASSFRGDGNTIYF
v_gene: TRBV5-1; d_gene: -; j_gene: TRBJ2-1; len: 14; abundance: -; CDR3nt: TGCGCCAGCAGCTTAAATGCCCGGGACAATGAGCAGTTCTTC; CDR3aa: CASSLNARDNEQFF
v_gene: TRBV12-3/TRBV12-4; d_gene: -; j_gene: TRBJ1-2; len: 15; abundance: -; CDR3nt: TGTGCCAGCAGTTCGCGGCCAGGGATGGACTATGGCTACACCTTC; CDR3aa: CASSSRPGMDYGYTF
v_gene: TRBV5-4; d_gene: -; j_gene: TRBJ2-7; len: 13; abundance: many; CDR3nt: TGTGCCAGCAGCTTGTGGAGCGGCTACGAGCAGTACTTC; CDR3aa: CASSLWSGYEQYF
v_gene: TRBV6-6; d_gene: -; j_gene: TRBJ2-3; len: 21; abundance: few; CDR3nt: TGTGCCAGCAGTTACTGGTCGGCGTTTCGGGGAGGTGGCCTCCCGGGGGATACGCAGTATTTT; CDR3aa: CASSYWSAFRGGGLPGDTQYF
v_gene: TRBV7-9; d_gene: -; j_gene: TRBJ2-5; len: 13; abundance: -; CDR3nt: TGTGCCAGCAGCGACTTGGGGGAAGAGACCCAGTACTTC; CDR3aa: CASSDLGEETQYF
v_gene: TRBV7-2; d_gene: TRBD1; j_gene: TRBJ2-1; len: 18; abundance: -; CDR3nt: TGTGCCAGCAGCCTTCGGCAGGGGGTCTTGGGGGCCTACAATGAGCAGTTCTTC; CDR3aa: CASSLRQGVLGAYNEQFF